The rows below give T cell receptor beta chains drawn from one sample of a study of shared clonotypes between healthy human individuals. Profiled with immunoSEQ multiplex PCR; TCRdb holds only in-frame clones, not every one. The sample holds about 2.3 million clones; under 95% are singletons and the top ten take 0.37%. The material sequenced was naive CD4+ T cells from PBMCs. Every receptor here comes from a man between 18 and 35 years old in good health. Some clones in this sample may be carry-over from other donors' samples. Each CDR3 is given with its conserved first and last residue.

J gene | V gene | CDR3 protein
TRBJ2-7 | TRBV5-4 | CASSPRSGSFYEQYF
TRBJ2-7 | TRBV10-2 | CASSESRFGGQYF
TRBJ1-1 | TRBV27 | CASSQVQGRTEAFF
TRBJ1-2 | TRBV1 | CTSSRLSRGLVYGYTF
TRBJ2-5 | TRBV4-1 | CASSQVETGRETQYF
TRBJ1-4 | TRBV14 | CASSRATNEKLFF
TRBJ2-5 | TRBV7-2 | CASSLGGQHQKETQYF
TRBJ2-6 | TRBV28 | CASSWAGSGANVLTF
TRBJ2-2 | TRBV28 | CASSLGAAGAGELFF
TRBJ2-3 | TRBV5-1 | CASSIGTAGAPDTQYF
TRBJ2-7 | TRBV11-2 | CASSLNPDTSSYEQYF
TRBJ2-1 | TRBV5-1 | CASSLYGLAGHEQFF
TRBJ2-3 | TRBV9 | CASSTWARLDTQYF
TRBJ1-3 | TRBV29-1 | CSVVRGGKDTIYF
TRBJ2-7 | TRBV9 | CASSPRDSGSTQYF
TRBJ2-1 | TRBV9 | CASSASGTTYNEQFF
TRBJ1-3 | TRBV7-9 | CASSLAPTDSGNTIYF
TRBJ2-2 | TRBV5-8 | CASGLTGNTGELFF
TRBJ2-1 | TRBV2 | CASKETGLAGYEQFF
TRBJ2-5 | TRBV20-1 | CSAYDGRAQYF
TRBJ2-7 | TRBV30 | CAWSVPGTYEQYF
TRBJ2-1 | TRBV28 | CASSFSGLAGVYNEQFF
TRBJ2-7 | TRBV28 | CASSLERSSYEQYF
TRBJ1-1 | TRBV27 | CASKGRGRTEAFF
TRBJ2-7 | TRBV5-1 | CASSYAPTGGSYEQYF
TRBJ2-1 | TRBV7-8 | CASSPDRAGLGNEQFF
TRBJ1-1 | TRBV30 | CAWSAFGGTTEAFF
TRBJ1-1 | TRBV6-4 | CASSLLSNTEAFF
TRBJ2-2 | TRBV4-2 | CASSQDPRAGELFF
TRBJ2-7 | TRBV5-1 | CASSSSLGTGLYEQYF
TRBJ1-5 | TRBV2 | CASSGTGGNQPQHF
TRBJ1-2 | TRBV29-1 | CSVGTLGGYGYTF
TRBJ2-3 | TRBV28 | CASSRPWEGWDTQYF
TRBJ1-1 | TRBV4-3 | CASSLRTGGNTEAFF
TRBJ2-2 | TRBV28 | CASSRPTGGIGELFF
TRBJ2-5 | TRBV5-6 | CASSLGVAEYQETQYF
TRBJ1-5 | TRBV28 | CASSFATGAYQPQHF
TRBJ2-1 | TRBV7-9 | CASSLVGGNEQFF
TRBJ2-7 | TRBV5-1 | CASSFSGFEQYF
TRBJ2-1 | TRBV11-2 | CASSPVREPFGEQFF
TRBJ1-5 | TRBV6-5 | CASSWDRDQPQHF
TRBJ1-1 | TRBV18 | CASSQASGGVSTEAFF
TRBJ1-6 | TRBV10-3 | CAISELTGGAEGNSPLHF
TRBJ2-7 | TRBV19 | CASRTRTGGPYEQYF
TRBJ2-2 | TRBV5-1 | CASSSGPGTGVNTGELFF